The next 18 T cell receptor beta chains were all read from a single sample in a study of T-cell memory formation after mild COVID-19. TCRdb redid the calling of the 5' RACE reads with MiXCR, one entry per CDR3 protein. The table shows roughly 150,000 distinct CDR3 sequences, with roughly 15% occurring only once. Sequenced input: PBMCs or a T cell subset sorted from them (not recorded which). These receptors were obtained from an adult woman who had mild COVID-19 (a few samples of this study predate the infection). Cell type and time point are not known.

This clonotype has more than one count but fewer than ten. The J gene is TRBJ2-7, the V gene TRBV20-1; D remains ambiguous. Germline V lookup: CDR1 DFQATT, CDR2 SNEGSKA (reference sequence). This CDR3 has 11 amino acids. CDR3 region: CSLLSSYEQYF. The DNA of the CDR3 is TGCAGCCTCCTGAGCTCCTACGAGCAGTACTTC.

Only a few counts were recorded for this clonotype. This CDR3 is CSVPEPGTYEQYF. The CDR3 DNA sequence: TGCAGCGTTCCCGAACCGGGAACCTACGAGCAGTACTTC. The chain links TRBV29-1 to TRBJ2-7, with D possibly matching TRBD2 (5 bases). There are 13 residues in the CDR3. V dropped 5 bases and J dropped 2 bases, with 13 bases sitting between them. The germline V gene has CDR1 SQVTM and CDR2 ANQGSEA.

V and J are TRBV20-1 and TRBJ2-2; D possibly corresponds to TRBD1 (6 bases). This CDR3 spans 13 amino acids. CDR1 and CDR2 from the germline V gene are DFQATT and SNEGSKA (reference sequence). Trimming removed 5 bases at V and 0 bases at J, with 7 bases between. CDR3 nucleotides: TGCAGTGCTGGACAGTCGAACACCGGGGAGCTGTTTTTT. Protein product: CSAGQSNTGELFF.

This clonotype has a handful of counts. This sequence joins TRBV28 and TRBJ2-7; tentative D call: TRBD1 (5 bases). The CDR3 runs 16 residues. Germline assignment: CDR1 MDHEN and CDR2 SYDVKM. V dropped 7 bases and J dropped 2 bases, with 21 bases sitting between them. Here the CDR3 DNA reads TGTGCCAGCACCAAGACAGCCCCTACCATAACCTACGAGCAGTACTTC. Translated, it gives CASTKTAPTITYEQYF.

The chain joins TRBV13 to TRBJ2-7; the D is unclear. This CDR3 is built from 14 residues. The V gene lost 2 bases and the J gene lost 5 bases, with 13 bases spanning the gap. Germline V gene sequence: CDR1 PRHDT, CDR2 FYEKMQ (reference sequence). The CDR3 spells CASSLTGIRNEQYF. CDR3 DNA: TGTGCCAGCAGCTTAACTGGGATTCGGAACGAGCAGTACTTC.

This clonotype was recorded only once. The chain is built from TRBV10-3 and TRBJ1-5, with 9 nucleotides matching TRBD1. There are 14 residues in the CDR3. V shed 6 bases and J 5 bases; nucleotides not matched to a gene: 5. Germline CDR1 reads ENHRY; CDR2 reads SYGVKD. DNA of the CDR3: TGTGCCATCAGGGACAGGGGCAAGGATCAGCCCCAGCATTTT. It specifies CAIRDRGKDQPQHF.

This clonotype was detected ten times or more. The chain is built from TRBV14 and TRBJ2-3; TRBD2 matches 8 bases. This CDR3 comprises 15 residues. The trim removed 5 bases at V and 5 bases at J, leaving 9 bases unmatched. Germline CDR1 reads SGHDN; CDR2 reads FVKESK. DNA of the CDR3: TGTGCCAGCAGCTGGAGCGGGAGCTTTGGAGATACGCAGTATTTT. It is translated as CASSWSGSFGDTQYF.

There are a few counts of this clonotype. This chain connects TRBV20-1 to TRBJ1-5, with 7 bases that match TRBD1. This CDR3 spans 14 amino acids. The germline V gene has CDR1 DFQATT and CDR2 SNEGSKA (reference sequence). Trimming took 0 bases from V and 1 from J; bases not matched to a gene: 0. The CDR3: CSARDRGSNQPQHF. DNA for the CDR3: TGCAGTGCTAGAGACAGGGGGAGCAATCAGCCCCAGCATTTT.

The rearrangement links TRBV12-5 to TRBJ1-5, with D perhaps matching TRBD1 (6 bases). Trimming removed 0 bases at V and 6 bases at J, with 12 bases between. This CDR3 comprises 15 residues. Per the germline V gene, CDR1 is LGHNT and CDR2 is FRNRAP. The CDR3 protein is CASGLVGGAGQPQHF. DNA for the CDR3: TGTGCTAGTGGTTTGGTAGGGGGGGCAGGTCAGCCCCAGCATTTT.

V gene TRBV12-3 or TRBV12-4 combines with J gene TRBJ2-1, with 7 bases aligning to TRBD1. V gave up 6 bases and J gave up 2 bases; unmatched junction bases: 13. The CDR3 extends over 17 amino acids. This CDR3 is CASSGQALPHTYNEQFF. Written as DNA, the CDR3 is TGTGCCAGCAGCGGACAGGCACTCCCCCATACCTACAATGAGCAGTTCTTC.

V usage is TRBV7-9 and J usage is TRBJ2-3; the D call may be TRBD1 or TRBD2 (5 bases each). V was pared by 1 base and J by 3 bases, with 11 bases between. CDR3 length equals 15 residues. Per germline, CDR1 SEHNR and CDR2 FQNEAQ (reference sequence). This CDR3 reads CASSLEVWGTDTQYF. The CDR3 DNA sequence: TGTGCCAGCAGCTTAGAGGTCTGGGGGACAGATACGCAGTATTTT.

The rearrangement uses TRBV5-1 and TRBJ2-2; weak D call: TRBD1 (6 bases). The CDR3 length is 13 residues. CDR1 and CDR2 (germline): SGHRS, YFSETQ. Deletions cut 6 bases from V and 3 bases from J, with 9 bases between. The CDR3 loop is CASNTGHTGELFF. The CDR3 DNA follows: TGCGCCAGCAACACAGGGCACACCGGGGAGCTGTTTTTT.

The chain couples TRBV19 to TRBJ2-2, with 8 bases identical to TRBD2. Germline CDR1 and CDR2: LNHDA and SQIVND (reference sequence). The CDR3 is made up of 15 amino acids. The V gene end was trimmed by 4 bases and the J gene end by 2 bases; junction bases not matched to a gene: 3. The DNA of the CDR3 is TGTGCCAGTAGTACCACTAGCGGTAACACCGGGGAGCTGTTTTTT. This codes for CASSTTSGNTGELFF. Full variable domain (outside the CDR3, taken from reference TRBV19 and TRBJ2-2): DGGITQSPKYLFRKEGQNVTLSCEQNLNHDAMYWYRQDPGQGLRLIYYSQIVNDFQKGDIAEGYSVSREKKESFPLTVTSAQKNPTAFYLCASSTTSGNTGELFFGEGSRLTVL.

The gene calls are TRBV3-1 and TRBJ2-2; the match to TRBD2 covers 10 bases. The CDR3 contains 16 residues. Germline assignment: CDR1 LGHDT and CDR2 YNNKEL (reference sequence). The junction had 6 bases not matched to a gene; V was cut back by 3 bases and J by 5 bases. The CDR3, as DNA: TGTGCCAGCAGCCAGGTCAGCGGGAGGGGAACCGGGGAGCTGTTTTTT. It specifies CASSQVSGRGTGELFF.

The gene calls are TRBV2 and TRBJ2-1; D may be TRBD2 (6 bases). V lost 5 bases, J lost 3 bases, and 11 bases lay in between. The V gene's germline CDR1 is SNHLY and CDR2 FYNNEI. The CDR3 has 14 amino acids. CDR3 sequence: CASSREVGYNEQFF. CDR3 DNA sequence: TGTGCCAGCAGTAGGGAGGTCGGCTACAATGAGCAGTTCTTC.

The sample holds a few counts of this clonotype. The V call is TRBV27, the J call TRBJ2-7, with D unclear. The V end lost 5 bases, the J end lost 3 bases, and 11 bases lay between the germline ends. Germline CDR1 MNHEY, CDR2 SMNVEV (reference sequence). This CDR3 has 13 amino acids. This chain's CDR3 is CASSLRPYYEQYF. The CDR3, as DNA: TGTGCCAGCAGTCTCCGACCGTACTACGAGCAGTACTTC.

This clonotype was seen repeatedly, ten times or more. J is TRBJ2-2 and V is TRBV5-1; D gene uncertain. This CDR3 has 15 amino acids. Germline CDR1 SGHRS, CDR2 YFSETQ. Trimming removed 0 bases at V and 1 base at J, with 7 bases between. DNA for the CDR3: TGCGCCAGCAGCTTGGAGGTAGTGAACACCGGGGAGCTGTTTTTT. It specifies CASSLEVVNTGELFF.

The chain has TRBV7-2 and TRBJ2-3; 9 positions agree with TRBD1. J gave up 4 bases and V 6 bases, and 5 bases lay outside the gene matches. Germline V lookup: CDR1 SGHTA, CDR2 FQGNSA. This CDR3 has 14 residues. The CDR3 protein is CASSLRQGADTQYF. The CDR3 DNA is TGTGCCAGCAGTCTCAGACAGGGGGCAGATACGCAGTATTTT.